Presented here are 27 T cell receptor beta chains from one specimen sequenced in a study of shared clonotypes between healthy human individuals. Generated by immunoSEQ multiplex PCR, the TCRdb table keeps only in-frame clones and is missing some. The table shows fewer than 3 million clones, with around 90% occurring only once. Sample: naive CD4+ T cells from PBMCs. Subset of the sample: CD45RA+ positively selected. All receptors derive from a man younger than 35 in good health. Some clones in this sample may be carry-over from other donors' samples.

This chain links TRBV7-2 with TRBJ2-3; unclear D gene. Trimming cost V 4 bases and J 4 bases, with 9 bases left between them. The CDR3 sequence is 13 residues long. Germline-derived CDR1 and CDR2 are SGHTA and FQGNSA. DNA of the CDR3: TGTGCCAGCAGCTCCTCCATCCCAGATACGCAGTATTTT. Encoded protein: CASSSSIPDTQYF.

J is TRBJ1-2 and V is TRBV28; D ambiguous. CDR1 is MDHEN, CDR2 SYDVKM, per germline. The V gene lost 6 bases and the J gene lost 2 bases, with 16 bases spanning the gap. This CDR3 has 15 amino acids. CDR3: CASSSPGSGNYGYTF. Here the CDR3 DNA reads TGTGCCAGCAGCTCCCCGGGTTCTGGGAACTATGGCTACACCTTC.

Comment on this clone: A read error may produce the germline difference seen at one junction end. The chain links TRBV6-1 to TRBJ1-2, with a tentative D call TRBD1 (6 bases). CDR1 and CDR2 from the germline V gene are MNHNS and SASEGT. The CDR3 consists of 13 residues. The CDR3: CASREGQTRGYTF. The CDR3 DNA follows: TGTGCCAGCAGGGAAGGACAGACGCGTGGCTACACCTTC.

This clone was seen a single time. The rearrangement uses TRBV6-6 and TRBJ2-1; TRBD1 matches at 9 bases. This CDR3 has 13 amino acids. Germline V gene data show CDR1 as MNHNY and CDR2 as SVGAGI (reference sequence). The ends lost 6 bases at V and 9 bases at J; junction bases unmatched: 6. The CDR3 is CASRGQGLGEQFF. The CDR3 nucleotides are TGTGCCAGCAGGGGACAGGGTCTGGGTGAGCAGTTCTTC.

The chain employs TRBV2 and TRBJ2-2; the D is unclear. V was shortened by 1 base and J by 1 base, with 4 bases between the two germline ends. CDR3 length equals 14 residues. Germline V CDR1 and CDR2: SNHLY, FYNNEI. CDR3 DNA: TGTGCCAGCAGTGAAGAGCGGAACACCGGGGAGCTGTTTTTT. Amino acid sequence: CASSEERNTGELFF. Full variable domain (rest looked up from reference TRBV2 and TRBJ2-2): EPEVTQTPSHQVTQMGQEVILRCVPISNHLYFYWYRQILGQKVEFLVSFYNNEISEKSEIFDDQFSVERPDGSNFTLKIRSTKLEDSAMYFCASSEERNTGELFFGEGSRLTVL.

This chain links TRBV10-3 with TRBJ2-5; D is unclear. The CDR3 extends over 14 amino acids. Germline loops: CDR1 ENHRY, CDR2 SYGVKD. V was cut by 0 bases and J by 2 bases, with 7 bases left in between. This CDR3 is CAISESASQETQYF. CDR3 nucleotides: TGTGCCATCAGTGAGTCGGCCTCACAAGAGACCCAGTACTTC.

The sample holds a few counts of this clone. The gene calls are TRBV7-9 and TRBJ2-7; D might be TRBD1 (6 bases). CDR1 and CDR2 (germline): SEHNR, FQNEAQ (reference sequence). The CDR3 is 14 amino acids. Trimming stripped 3 bases from V and 0 bases from J, with 9 bases between. CDR3: CASSFRDTSYEQYF. In DNA form, the CDR3 reads TGTGCCAGCAGCTTCCGGGACACCTCCTACGAGCAGTACTTC.

The rearrangement uses TRBV5-6 and TRBJ2-1; possibly TRBD2 for D (6 bases). The ends were cut back, 2 bases at V and 0 bases at J, with 12 bases in the middle. From germline, CDR1 is SGHDT and CDR2 YYEEEE. CDR3 length equals 16 residues. CDR3 sequence (DNA): TGTGCCAGCAGCTTCCTAGCGTCTCGCTCCTACAATGAGCAGTTCTTC. The encoded protein is CASSFLASRSYNEQFF.

The V call is TRBV9, the J call TRBJ2-3; D remains ambiguous. V was trimmed by 0 bases and J by 4 bases, leaving 6 bases between them. The CDR3 contains 13 residues. The germline CDR1 and CDR2 sequences are SGDLS and YYNGEE. CDR3 protein: CASSVALPDTQYF. DNA of the CDR3: TGTGCCAGCAGCGTAGCACTGCCAGATACGCAGTATTTT.

This clone was observed once. The chain couples TRBV28 to TRBJ1-4; D not resolved. The CDR3 is 14 residues long. Germline V CDR1 and CDR2: MDHEN, SYDVKM. Deletions cut 3 bases from V and 0 bases from J, with 5 bases between. The CDR3 spells CASSFSATNEKLFF. For the CDR3, the DNA is TGTGCCAGCAGTTTCTCTGCAACTAATGAAAAACTGTTTTTT.

As concerns this clone: Other DNA sequences in the sample encode the same CDR3. V is TRBV9 and J is TRBJ2-7; D unresolved. CDR1 SGDLS and CDR2 YYNGEE come from the germline V gene. CDR3 length: 14 residues. Trimming cost V 4 bases and J 2 bases, with 13 bases left between them. CDR3 DNA: TGTGCCAGCAGCCCCCGTACCCACACCTACGAGCAGTACTTC. Translated: CASSPRTHTYEQYF.

This chain connects TRBV7-2 to TRBJ2-2, with 13 bases lining up with TRBD2. The CDR3 sequence is 16 residues long. Germline CDR1 SGHTA, CDR2 FQGNSA. Unmatched junction bases numbered 5, after V lost 5 bases and J lost 5 bases. CDR3 residues: CASSSGLAGATGELFF. For the CDR3, the DNA is TGTGCCAGCAGCAGCGGACTAGCGGGAGCGACCGGGGAGCTGTTTTTT.

The chain is built from TRBV19 and TRBJ2-1; D tentatively reads TRBD1 or TRBD2 (7 bases each). With 4 bases removed from V and 10 bases from J, the gap between germline ends came to 26 bases. The CDR3 extends over 17 amino acids. CDR1 is LNHDA and CDR2 is SQIVND in the germline V gene (reference sequence). The CDR3 sequence is CASSTLITGAGGQEQFF. In DNA form, the CDR3 reads TGTGCCAGTAGTACACTAATCACAGGGGCCGGGGGGCAAGAGCAGTTCTTC. The full variable domain, its missing parts supplied by reference TRBV19 and TRBJ2-1, is DGGITQSPKYLFRKEGQNVTLSCEQNLNHDAMYWYRQDPGQGLRLIYYSQIVNDFQKGDIAEGYSVSREKKESFPLTVTSAQKNPTAFYLCASSTLITGAGGQEQFFGPGTRLTVL.

In its sample, this clone was seen a few times. V gene TRBV6-5 combines with J gene TRBJ1-2, with TRBD1 identical over 7 bases. The length of the CDR3 is 15 residues. The V segment lost 2 bases and the J segment 3 bases; nucleotides outside the gene matches: 6. The germline V gene has CDR1 MNHEY and CDR2 SVGAGI. Here the CDR3 DNA reads TGTGCCAGCAGTTACGGAACAGGGGCGGACTATGGCTACACCTTC. Protein product: CASSYGTGADYGYTF.

The chain couples TRBV6-1 to TRBJ2-7, with D maybe TRBD1 (6 bases). V lost 1 base and J 3 bases, leaving 13 bases between the germline ends. Per the germline V gene, CDR1 is MNHNS and CDR2 is SASEGT. The CDR3 length is 15 residues. The CDR3 loop is CASSEEGTRLYEQYF. The CDR3 nucleotides are TGTGCCAGCAGTGAAGAGGGGACACGACTCTACGAGCAGTACTTC.

The rearrangement joins TRBV2 to TRBJ2-1; TRBD1 aligns across 7 bases. The V gene end was trimmed by 7 bases and the J gene end by 9 bases; junction bases not matched to a gene: 9. CDR1 and CDR2 (germline): SNHLY, FYNNEI. The CDR3 is 13 amino acids. The CDR3 DNA follows: TGTGCCAGCAACGTGAGAGGGGGCCCTGAGCAGTTCTTC. Translation: CASNVRGGPEQFF.

This rearrangement joins TRBV7-3 to TRBJ2-1, with D perhaps matching TRBD2 (6 bases). The CDR3 sequence is 15 residues long. The germline gives CDR1 SGHTA, CDR2 FQGTGA. V was clipped by 3 bases and J by 7 bases, with 16 bases between them. CDR3 sequence (DNA): TGTGCCAGCAGCTTCTCCGGGACTCCACATAATGAGCAGTTCTTC. Translating gives CASSFSGTPHNEQFF.

The chain uses TRBV28 and TRBJ2-1, with D maybe TRBD2 (6 bases). Trimming left V 7 bases short and J 1 base short, with 17 bases between. In germline, CDR1 is MDHEN, CDR2 SYDVKM. There are 16 residues in the CDR3. The CDR3 spells CASTTLGEASYNEQFF. CDR3 in DNA: TGTGCCAGCACCACTTTGGGGGAGGCATCCTACAATGAGCAGTTCTTC.

The chain combines TRBV11-2 with TRBJ2-2, with 9 bases fitting TRBD1. V shed 1 base, J shed 6 bases, and the junction held 6 bases outside the gene matches. The CDR3 contains 16 residues. Germline-derived CDR1 and CDR2 are SGHAT and FQNNGV. CDR3 sequence (DNA): TGTGCCAGCAGCTTAGGGAGACAGGGGGGGTCCGGGGAGCTGTTTTTT. Encoded protein: CASSLGRQGGSGELFF.

The chain has TRBV5-1 and TRBJ1-4; TRBD1 is a possible D gene (6 bases). The germline CDR1 and CDR2 sequences are SGHRS and YFSETQ. Trimming removed 4 bases at V and 5 bases at J, with 12 bases between. The CDR3 is 14 amino acids. CDR3 bases: TGCGCCAGCAGCCCTCGGACAGCAAATGAAAAACTGTTTTTT. Protein sequence: CASSPRTANEKLFF. The variable domain in full, completed from reference TRBV5-1 and TRBJ1-4, reads KAGVTQTPRYLIKTRGQQVTLSCSPISGHRSVSWYQQTPGQGLQFLFEYFSETQRNKGNFPGRFSGRQFSNSRSEMNVSTLELGDSALYLCASSPRTANEKLFFGSGTQLSVL.

V gene TRBV5-1 combines with J gene TRBJ2-5; TRBD1 matches at 11 bases. V lost 0 bases and J lost 5; bases outside the gene matches: 9. The CDR3 length is 17 residues. Germline V gene lookup returns CDR1 SGHRS and CDR2 YFSETQ. The CDR3 nucleotides read TGCGCCAGCAGCTTGGCCCCGGGACAGGGGGTCGGGGAGACCCAGTACTTC. Translation: CASSLAPGQGVGETQYF. The whole variable domain, remainder taken from reference TRBV5-1 and TRBJ2-5, is KAGVTQTPRYLIKTRGQQVTLSCSPISGHRSVSWYQQTPGQGLQFLFEYFSETQRNKGNFPGRFSGRQFSNSRSEMNVSTLELGDSALYLCASSLAPGQGVGETQYFGPGTRLLVL.

The V and J genes are TRBV7-9 and TRBJ2-2; TRBD1 matches 10 bases. After removal of 2 bases from V and 7 bases from J, the junction contained 7 bases not matched to a gene. In germline, CDR1 is SEHNR, CDR2 FQNEAQ (reference sequence). There are 16 residues in the CDR3. The CDR3 region is CASSLWTGGLLGELFF. The CDR3 DNA is TGTGCCAGCAGCTTATGGACAGGGGGGCTCCTCGGGGAGCTGTTTTTT.

V is TRBV28 and J is TRBJ2-1; no clear D gene. The length of the CDR3 is 14 residues. Germline loops: CDR1 MDHEN, CDR2 SYDVKM. The ends were cut back, 10 bases at V and 6 bases at J, with 19 bases in the middle. The CDR3 DNA reads TGTGCCATCCACACATTGGCCTCGCGCAATGAGCAGTTCTTC. It yields the protein CAIHTLASRNEQFF.

The chain joins TRBV28 to TRBJ2-7, with no clear D. Germline CDR1 MDHEN, CDR2 SYDVKM. The V end lost 9 bases, the J end lost 2 bases, and 17 bases lay between the germline ends. The CDR3 length is 14 residues. The CDR3 region is CASAYLRGPYEQYF. DNA of the CDR3: TGTGCCAGTGCATATCTCAGAGGCCCCTACGAGCAGTACTTC.

A remark on this clone: The sample has other DNA sequences that encode this CDR3 too. The V gene is TRBV15, the J gene TRBJ2-5; D is uncertain. CDR1 is LNHNV, CDR2 YYDKDF, per germline (reference sequence). The V end lost 1 base, the J end lost 5 bases, and 5 bases lay between the germline ends. This CDR3 has 12 amino acids. As DNA, the CDR3 is TGTGCCACCAGCAGAGGTCGGGAGACCCAGTACTTC. As protein: CATSRGRETQYF.

V and J are TRBV11-3 and TRBJ2-1; D not resolved. Germline lookup yields CDR1 SGHNT and CDR2 YENEEA. The CDR3 extends over 15 amino acids. V lost 3 bases, J lost 5 bases, and 14 bases lay in between. Written as DNA, the CDR3 is TGTGCCAGCAGCTTGGATGGTTATGGGAACAATGAGCAGTTCTTC. Translation: CASSLDGYGNNEQFF.

The gene calls are TRBV18 and TRBJ2-3; 7 bases fit TRBD1. The germline gives CDR1 KGHSH, CDR2 LQKENI. The CDR3 runs 17 residues. V was clipped by 3 bases and J by 2 bases; unmatched bases: 11. DNA for the CDR3: TGTGCCAGCTCACCTTCGGTGATGGGACAGCCCACAGATACGCAGTATTTT. Its protein is CASSPSVMGQPTDTQYF. Combining the CDR3 with reference TRBV18 and TRBJ2-3 gives the whole variable domain NAGVMQNPRHLVRRRGQEARLRCSPMKGHSHVYWYRQLPEEGLKFMVYLQKENIIDESGMPKERFSAEFPKEGPSILRIQQVVRGDSAAYFCASSPSVMGQPTDTQYFGPGTRLTVL.